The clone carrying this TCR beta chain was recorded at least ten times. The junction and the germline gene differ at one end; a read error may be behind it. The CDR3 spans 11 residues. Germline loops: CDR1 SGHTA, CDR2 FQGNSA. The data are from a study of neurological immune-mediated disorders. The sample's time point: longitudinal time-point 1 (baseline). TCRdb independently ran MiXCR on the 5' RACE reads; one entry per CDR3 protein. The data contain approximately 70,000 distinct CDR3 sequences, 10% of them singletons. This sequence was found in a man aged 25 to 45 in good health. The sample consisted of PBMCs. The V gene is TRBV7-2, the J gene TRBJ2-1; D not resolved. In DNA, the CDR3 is TGTGCCAGCAGATTAGTGAATGAGCAGTTCTTC. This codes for CASRLVNEQFF.